This T cell receptor beta chain was retrieved from a study of human T cells and chemical hapten exposure. On the study more broadly: Small volume differences among pooled libraries mainly caused per-sample TCR yield variation.

In this sample, this clonotype turned up a few times. Time point described: patch test 2, 6 weeks after DPC sensitization. Documented treatment: therapeutic diphenylcyclopropenone sensitization with weekly scalp DPC. TCRdb processed the RACE reads anew with MiXCR; each CDR3 protein has one entry. The top ten clones hold over 3% of a sample with 110,000 or so distinct CDR3 sequences, roughly a tenth of them seen once. Trimming pared 3 bases from V and 5 bases from J, leaving 12 bases between. In germline, CDR1 is SGHAT, CDR2 FQNNGV. The length of the CDR3 is 14 residues. Material: whole blood, obtained in connection with sensitization to the hapten diphenylcyclopropenone (DPC). This sequence joins TRBV11-2 and TRBJ2-3, with a possible D match to TRBD2 (7 bases). This clonotype originated in a woman aged 40 to 55 with alopecia areata. Some clones in this sample may be carry-over from other donors' samples. The CDR3 protein is CASSLGGPGDTQYF. As DNA, the CDR3 is TGTGCCAGCAGCTTGGGGGGGCCGGGAGATACGCAGTATTTT.